These 19 T cell receptor beta chains originate from one sample sequenced in a study of blood T cell repertoires in COVID-19. Profiling relied on immunoSEQ multiplex PCR, and the TCRdb table lists in-frame clones only, not all of them. Of about 240,000 clones in the sample, about nine tenths were seen once. Input material: PBMCs or T cells enriched from blood (not recorded which). These receptor sequences come from a woman aged 30 to 39 with acute COVID-19.

This clone was observed a handful of times. This chain connects TRBV12-3 or TRBV12-4 to TRBJ1-2, with D maybe TRBD1 (5 bases). Trimming pared 3 bases from V and 4 bases from J, leaving 9 bases between. The CDR3 runs to 13 residues. The CDR3 here is CASSFGHSYGYTF. CDR3 in DNA: TGTGCCAGCAGTTTCGGACACAGCTATGGCTACACCTTC.

The chain joins TRBV5-4 to TRBJ1-1; D remains unclear. Germline values: CDR1 SGHNT, CDR2 YYREEE (reference sequence). V dropped 5 bases and J dropped 0 bases, with 11 bases sitting between them. The length of the CDR3 is 14 residues. The CDR3 loop reads CASRAQDMNTEAFF. The DNA for the CDR3 is TGTGCCAGCAGGGCCCAGGATATGAACACTGAAGCTTTCTTT.

This chain uses TRBV11-2 with TRBJ2-7; TRBD1 might be the D (5 bases). With 3 bases removed from V and 2 bases from J, the gap between germline ends came to 14 bases. The CDR3 has 15 amino acids. Germline CDR1 SGHAT, CDR2 FQNNGV. The CDR3 is CASSLTTTGTYEQYF. The CDR3 DNA follows: TGTGCCAGCAGCTTGACCACTACAGGTACCTACGAGCAGTACTTC. Looking up the rest from reference TRBV11-2 and TRBJ2-7 gives the full variable domain: EAGVAQSPRYKIIEKRQSVAFWCNPISGHATLYWYQQILGQGPKLLIQFQNNGVVDDSQLPKDRFSAERLKGVDSTLKIQPAKLEDSAVYLCASSLTTTGTYEQYFGPGTRLTVT.

This rearrangement joins TRBV2 to TRBJ1-6, with a tentative D call TRBD1 (6 bases). Germline-derived CDR1 and CDR2 are SNHLY and FYNNEI. Trimming took 8 bases from V and 9 from J, leaving 14 bases between them. The length of the CDR3 is 13 residues. In DNA form, the CDR3 reads TGTGCCAGCTGCACAGGGAACGGTTCACCCCTCCACTTT. It codes for CASCTGNGSPLHF.

The gene calls are TRBV18 and TRBJ1-4, with unresolved D. The V gene's germline CDR1 is KGHSH and CDR2 LQKENI. This CDR3 is built from 13 residues. Trimming removed 1 base from V and 8 bases from J, with 8 bases in between. As DNA, the CDR3 is TGTGCCAGCTCACCACGGAGAGACGAAAAACTGTTTTTT. This codes for CASSPRRDEKLFF.

J is TRBJ2-1 and V is TRBV3-1 (or the pseudogene TRBV3-2); TRBD2 might be the D (5 bases). CDR3 size: 15 residues. Trimming left V 0 bases short and J 3 bases short, with 9 bases between. Germline CDR1 and CDR2: LGHDT and YNNKEL (reference sequence). The CDR3: CASSQESSVYNEQFF. The CDR3, as DNA: TGTGCCAGCAGCCAAGAAAGTAGCGTCTACAATGAGCAGTTCTTC.

This chain uses TRBV4-1 with TRBJ2-7; a weak D match, TRBD2 (7 bases). V was pared by 0 bases and J by 6 bases, with 15 bases between. The V gene's germline CDR1 is MGHRA and CDR2 YSYEKL. The CDR3 totals 15 residues. CDR3 nucleotides: TGCGCCAGCAGCCAAGAGCGGGGGCTCTTCTCCGAGCAGTACTTC. Its protein product is CASSQERGLFSEQYF.

This clone turned up a few times. The rearrangement links TRBV4-1 to TRBJ2-1; D is possibly TRBD1 (6 bases). Germline CDR1 and CDR2: MGHRA and YSYEKL. The CDR3 has 17 amino acids. V lost 3 bases, J lost 0 bases, and 15 bases lay in between. Here the CDR3 reads CASSQDGQLSSYNEQFF. For the CDR3, the DNA is TGCGCCAGCAGCCAGGACGGACAGCTCAGCTCCTACAATGAGCAGTTCTTC.

A single count supports this clone. V is TRBV7-2 and J is TRBJ1-1, with D hard to call. The CDR3 loop spans 14 amino acids. Germline assignment: CDR1 SGHTA and CDR2 FQGNSA. V was shortened by 4 bases and J by 5 bases, with 14 bases between the two germline ends. The DNA of the CDR3 is TGTGCCAGCAGCTCTACTACGGCGGGGACTGAAGCTTTCTTT. It translates to CASSSTTAGTEAFF.

The rearrangement uses TRBV12-5 and TRBJ1-2; 7 bases fit TRBD1. V dropped 1 base and J dropped 4; count of bases not matched to a gene: 6. The CDR3 has 15 amino acids. Germline V gene lookup returns CDR1 LGHNT and CDR2 FRNRAP. CDR3 coding DNA: TGTGCTAGTGGTTTGGACAGGGGACGGTTCTATGGCTACACCTTC. This gives the protein CASGLDRGRFYGYTF. Supplemented by reference TRBV12-5 and TRBJ1-2, the full variable domain reads DARVTQTPRHKVTEMGQEVTMRCQPILGHNTVFWYRQTMMQGLELLAYFRNRAPLDDSGMPKDRFSAEMPDATLATLKIQPSEPRDSAVYFCASGLDRGRFYGYTFGSGTRLTVV.

This clone was detected once. The rearrangement joins TRBV6-5 to TRBJ1-1, with a tentative D call TRBD1 (5 bases). V was trimmed by 6 bases and J by 2 bases, leaving 16 bases between them. The V gene's germline CDR1 is MNHEY and CDR2 SVGAGI. This CDR3 comprises 15 residues. CDR3 sequence (DNA): TGTGCCAGCAGCCCCGCGCAGGGTGGAAACACTGAAGCTTTCTTT. Translated: CASSPAQGGNTEAFF.

This clone was counted between two and nine times. The CDR3 DNA is TGTGCCAGCAGTGACCCAGGAACTAACTATGGCTACACCTTC. Translated: CASSDPGTNYGYTF. The chain combines TRBV6-1 with TRBJ1-2; D is unresolved. CDR1 MNHNS and CDR2 SASEGT come from the germline V gene. The CDR3 has 14 residues. Trimming pared 3 bases from V and 0 bases from J, leaving 8 bases between.

The chain links TRBV13 to TRBJ1-6, with 11 bases that match TRBD1. The CDR3 is 17 residues long. V was clipped by 5 bases and J by 0 bases; unmatched bases: 3. Germline CDR1 and CDR2: PRHDT and FYEKMQ (reference sequence). The CDR3 DNA reads as TGTGCCAGCAGCGAAGGACAGGGGGCCTCCTATAATTCACCCCTCCACTTT. As protein: CASSEGQGASYNSPLHF.

This chain joins TRBV2 and TRBJ2-7; the D is unclear. Germline CDR1 is SNHLY and CDR2 is FYNNEI. CDR3 length: 16 amino acids. The V end lost 5 bases, the J end lost 4 bases, and 21 bases lay between the germline ends. The CDR3 nucleotides are TGTGCCAGCAGTAACCCCTTAGGCCTTGCGACTTACGAGCAGTACTTC. This gives the protein CASSNPLGLATYEQYF.

This sequence joins TRBV3-1 (or the pseudogene TRBV3-2) and TRBJ1-1; 7 bases map to TRBD1. Germline V CDR1 and CDR2: LGHDT, YNNKEL (reference sequence). The CDR3 consists of 14 residues. With V trimmed by 4 bases and J by 5 bases, 7 bases remained unmatched. The CDR3 sequence: CASSLAQGVTEAFF. The CDR3 nucleotides read TGTGCCAGCAGCCTAGCTCAGGGGGTTACTGAAGCTTTCTTT.

This clone showed up just a few times. The chain recombines TRBV12-3 or TRBV12-4 with TRBJ1-4; D is ambiguous. Trimming pared 6 bases from V and 8 bases from J, leaving 7 bases between. CDR3 length: 11 residues. The CDR3 sequence is CASRRQEKLFF. CDR3 coding DNA: TGTGCCAGCAGGCGACAAGAAAAACTGTTTTTT.

The V gene is TRBV4-2, the J gene TRBJ2-5; no reliable D call. Germline CDR1 is LGHNA and CDR2 is YNFKEQ. This CDR3 region has 13 residues. V was shortened by 0 bases and J by 5 bases, with 7 bases between the two germline ends. This CDR3 is CASSQDDWETQYF. CDR3 DNA: TGTGCCAGCAGCCAAGATGACTGGGAGACCCAGTACTTC.

The chain uses TRBV10-3 and TRBJ1-1; D remains unclear. With 0 bases removed from V and 7 bases from J, the gap between germline ends came to 6 bases. The CDR3 has 12 amino acids. CDR1 and CDR2 from the germline V gene are ENHRY and SYGVKD. In DNA, the CDR3 is TGTGCCATCAGTGAGTCGAGGGTTGAAGCTTTCTTT. Its translation is CAISESRVEAFF.

The V gene is TRBV6-5, the J gene TRBJ1-5, with 7 bases lining up with TRBD1. Germline V gene lookup returns CDR1 MNHEY and CDR2 SVGAGI. Germline trimming cut 2 bases from V and 10 bases from J; bases unmatched to any gene: 11. This CDR3 has 15 amino acids. CDR3 protein: CASSYRLGGEYPQHF. CDR3 bases: TGTGCCAGCAGTTACAGGTTAGGGGGCGAGTATCCCCAGCATTTT.